This T cell receptor beta chain originates from a study of blood T cell repertoires in COVID-19. Across the study: Researchers got acute and convalescent COVID-19 samples from the United States, Italy and Spain.

The CDR3 spans 15 residues. Germline lookup yields CDR1 SGHTA and CDR2 FQGTGA. Trimming took 5 bases from V and 6 from J; bases not matched to a gene: 9. This table comes from immunoSEQ multiplex PCR, and its TCRdb copy is limited to in-frame clones, with some not included. The data contain 270,000 or so clones, around 81% of them seen just once; the ten biggest clones take up roughly 2.9%. The receptor was derived from a woman aged 60-75 years with active or convalescent COVID-19. Sample: peripheral blood. The chain is built from TRBV7-3 and TRBJ2-1, with 8 bases that match TRBD1. The CDR3 DNA sequence: TGTGCCAGCAGCCCCGGGGACAGGACTTTCAATGAGCAGTTCTTC. Protein product: CASSPGDRTFNEQFF.